Following are 24 T cell receptor beta chains from one sample sequenced in a study of blood T cell repertoires in COVID-19. Repertoires were generated with immunoSEQ multiplex PCR, while TCRdb's copy carries only in-frame clones and drops some. The sample has about 670,000 clones, 70% to 90% seen once; the top ten hold approximately 0.3%. The specimen sequenced was peripheral blood. The receptors stem from a woman between 18 and 29 years old with acute or convalescent COVID-19.

The chain is built from TRBV2 and TRBJ1-1; D gene unclear. V dropped 4 bases and J dropped 11 bases, with 5 bases sitting between them. The CDR3 is made up of 9 amino acids. Looked up from germline, CDR1 is SNHLY and CDR2 is FYNNEI. The CDR3, as DNA: TGTGCCAGCAGTGCCGGGGCTTTCTTT. It specifies CASSAGAFF.

DNA of the CDR3: TGCGCCAGCAGCTTCTCCGTCGGGGGGCAAGAGACCCAGTACTTC. Encoded protein: CASSFSVGGQETQYF. This chain uses TRBV5-1 with TRBJ2-5; 7 positions match TRBD2. The CDR3 sequence is 15 residues long. Germline CDR1 SGHRS, CDR2 YFSETQ. Trimming took 2 bases from V and 2 from J; bases not matched to a gene: 6.

This clone was recorded a few times. V is TRBV5-4 and J is TRBJ1-2; D is perhaps TRBD1 (5 bases). The CDR3 sequence is 12 residues long. Trimming removed 1 base from V and 8 bases from J, with 9 bases in between. Germline V gene lookup returns CDR1 SGHNT and CDR2 YYREEE (reference sequence). The CDR3 DNA is TGTGCCAGCAGCTTGAGGGGCAGGGGCTACACCTTC. Translating it yields CASSLRGRGYTF.

The chain couples TRBV6-2 or TRBV6-3 to TRBJ2-6, with D perhaps TRBD1 (5 bases). V lost 5 bases and J lost 0, with 8 bases in between. The CDR3 sequence is 15 residues long. Germline-derived CDR1 and CDR2 are MNHEY and SVGEGT. The CDR3 nucleotides are TGTGCCAGCAGTGCAACAGGCTCTGGGGCCAACGTCCTGACTTTC. Protein sequence: CASSATGSGANVLTF.

The chain employs TRBV29-1 and TRBJ1-2; D gene uncertain. In germline, CDR1 is SQVTM, CDR2 ANQGSEA. There are 13 residues in the CDR3. The ends were cut back, 0 bases at V and 4 bases at J, with 9 bases in the middle. CDR3 nucleotides: TGCAGCGTTGAAGATCCGACTCGCTATGGCTACACCTTC. Its protein is CSVEDPTRYGYTF.

The CDR3 is CASSSGTAIYNEQFF. The CDR3 DNA is TGTGCCAGCAGTTCCGGGACAGCGATATACAATGAGCAGTTCTTC. This chain connects TRBV5-6 to TRBJ2-1; TRBD1 matches at 7 bases. The junction had 9 bases not matched to a gene; V was cut back by 5 bases and J by 4 bases. The CDR3 spans 15 residues. Germline CDR1 reads SGHDT; CDR2 reads YYEEEE.

This chain links TRBV24-1 with TRBJ1-2; TRBD1 is a possible D gene (6 bases). CDR1 is KGHDR and CDR2 is SFDVKD in the germline V gene. This CDR3 comprises 13 residues. V dropped 8 bases and J dropped 0 bases, with 9 bases sitting between them. CDR3 sequence reads: CATMKGANYGYTF. The CDR3 DNA follows: TGTGCCACCATGAAGGGGGCTAACTATGGCTACACCTTC.

The chain links TRBV7-9 to TRBJ2-1, with D uncertain. CDR1 SEHNR and CDR2 FQNEAQ come from the germline V gene (reference sequence). V was clipped by 4 bases and J by 7 bases, with 14 bases between them. This CDR3 is built from 14 residues. This CDR3 reads CASSWVGSGNEQFF. CDR3 in DNA: TGTGCCAGCAGCTGGGTCGGGTCCGGGAATGAGCAGTTCTTC.

The chain employs TRBV11-2 and TRBJ1-2; a possible D gene is TRBD1 (6 bases). Germline V gene lookup returns CDR1 SGHAT and CDR2 FQNNGV. Trimming took 4 bases from V and 2 from J, leaving 14 bases between them. This CDR3 region has 15 residues. DNA of the CDR3: TGTGCCAGCAGCTCGGACAGCTACAAGAACTATGGCTACACCTTC. Translated, it gives CASSSDSYKNYGYTF.

The gene calls are TRBV19 and TRBJ1-2; TRBD1 matches at 8 bases. The CDR3 sequence is 14 residues long. Germline V gene lookup returns CDR1 LNHDA and CDR2 SQIVND (reference sequence). After removal of 3 bases from V and 3 bases from J, the junction contained 3 bases not matched to a gene. The CDR3, as DNA: TGTGCCAGTAGTATTCAGGGGGCGGACTATGGCTACACCTTC. This codes for CASSIQGADYGYTF.

V and J are TRBV9 and TRBJ2-1; D is possibly TRBD2 (5 bases). The CDR3 is 12 residues long. V lost 6 bases and J 6 bases, leaving 10 bases between the germline ends. CDR1 is SGDLS and CDR2 is YYNGEE in the germline V gene. The CDR3 is CASTPDFNEQFF. In DNA form, the CDR3 reads TGTGCCAGCACCCCGGACTTCAATGAGCAGTTCTTC. The full variable domain, rest sourced from reference TRBV9 and TRBJ2-1, is DSGVTQTPKHLITATGQRVTLRCSPRSGDLSVYWYQQSLDQGLQFLIQYYNGEERAKGNILERFSAQQFPDLHSELNLSSLELGDSALYFCASTPDFNEQFFGPGTRLTVL.

The V gene is TRBV6-5, the J gene TRBJ2-1; a possible D gene is TRBD2 (5 bases). This CDR3 comprises 16 residues. Per germline, CDR1 MNHEY and CDR2 SVGAGI. Between the trimmed V and J ends, which lost 2 bases and 1 base, there was a span of 12 bases. In DNA, the CDR3 is TGTGCCAGCAGTTACAGTGAGGGCCTTTCCTACAATGAGCAGTTCTTC. Its translation: CASSYSEGLSYNEQFF.

This chain links TRBV19 with TRBJ1-2; D call uncertain. The V end was cut by 4 bases, the J end by 1 base, with 16 bases between. Per germline, CDR1 LNHDA and CDR2 SQIVND (reference sequence). The length of the CDR3 is 16 residues. The CDR3 spells CASSSFLGGINYGYTF. The CDR3 DNA reads as TGTGCCAGTAGTAGCTTCCTAGGAGGGATTAACTATGGCTACACCTTC.

The chain is built from TRBV7-2 and TRBJ1-6, with 8 bases that match TRBD1. Trimming removed 2 bases from V and 11 bases from J; junction bases left unmatched: 11. The length of the CDR3 is 16 residues. Germline CDR1 reads SGHTA; CDR2 reads FQGNSA. DNA for the CDR3: TGTGCCAGCAGCTTATTTTCGGACAGGGCCCTTGCACCCCTCCACTTT. Protein: CASSLFSDRALAPLHF. Full variable domain (missing parts from reference TRBV7-2 and TRBJ1-6): GAGVSQSPSNKVTEKGKDVELRCDPISGHTALYWYRQSLGQGLEFLIYFQGNSAPDKSGLPSDRFSAERTGGSVSTLTIQRTQQEDSAVYLCASSLFSDRALAPLHFGNGTRLTVT.

The gene calls are TRBV5-4 and TRBJ1-4, with D perhaps TRBD1 (6 bases). The CDR3 covers 15 residues. The germline CDR1 and CDR2 sequences are SGHNT and YYREEE (reference sequence). V was cut by 4 bases and J by 8 bases, with 18 bases left in between. The CDR3 nucleotides read TGTGCCAGCAGCCTCAAACGGGGGGCGCAAGAAAAACTGTTTTTT. Protein product: CASSLKRGAQEKLFF.

The J gene is TRBJ2-5, the V gene TRBV10-3, with 8 bases aligning to TRBD2. The CDR3 has 14 amino acids. J was trimmed by 0 bases and V by 11 bases; bases with no gene match: 8. Germline loops: CDR1 ENHRY, CDR2 SYGVKD. CDR3 amino acids: CAVQTSEYQETQYF. CDR3 bases: TGTGCCGTACAGACTAGCGAGTACCAAGAGACCCAGTACTTC.

The chain uses TRBV3-1 (or the pseudogene TRBV3-2) and TRBJ1-1; TRBD1 might be the D (5 bases). This CDR3 has 14 amino acids. V lost 4 bases, J lost 4 bases, and 13 bases lay in between. Germline V gives CDR1 LGHDT, CDR2 YNNKEL (reference sequence). CDR3 sequence (DNA): TGTGCCAGCAGCCTCCAGGGAATGGGCACTGAAGCTTTCTTT. Translating it yields CASSLQGMGTEAFF.

V and J are TRBV14 and TRBJ1-3; D is undetermined. This CDR3 contains 18 residues. Germline loops: CDR1 SGHDN, CDR2 FVKESK. The V end was cut by 0 bases, the J end by 5 bases, with 20 bases between. This CDR3 is CASSQEGGGEKLRNTIYF. CDR3 DNA: TGTGCCAGCAGCCAAGAAGGTGGCGGGGAGAAACTTAGAAACACCATATATTTT.

This clone was recorded once. This CDR3 reads CASSLDGVNTEAFF. The CDR3 region has the DNA TGTGCCAGCAGCTTAGACGGGGTCAACACTGAAGCTTTCTTT. The V call is TRBV7-2, the J call TRBJ1-1; D not resolved. Trimming removed 1 base at V and 2 bases at J, with 8 bases between. The germline V gene encodes CDR1 SGHTA and CDR2 FQGNSA. CDR3 size: 14 residues.

CDR3: CASSRLTVNTEAFF. CDR3 bases: TGTGCCAGCAGTCGCCTAACAGTGAACACTGAAGCTTTCTTT. The rearrangement joins TRBV28 to TRBJ1-1; D not resolved. Trimming stripped 5 bases from V and 0 bases from J, with 10 bases between. Germline V gene lookup returns CDR1 MDHEN and CDR2 SYDVKM. CDR3 length: 14 amino acids.

The V gene is TRBV18, the J gene TRBJ1-2; D might be TRBD1 (5 bases). The CDR3 runs to 16 residues. Trimming took off 6 bases at V and 1 base at J, with 18 bases between the two ends. Germline V gene sequence: CDR1 KGHSH, CDR2 LQKENI. The CDR3 sequence: CASSPRTGESNYGYTF. DNA for the CDR3: TGTGCCAGCTCCCCCCGGACGGGGGAGAGTAACTATGGCTACACCTTC.

The V gene is TRBV18, the J gene TRBJ1-1; D is undetermined. The germline V gene has CDR1 KGHSH and CDR2 LQKENI. The CDR3 consists of 15 residues. Trimming pared 0 bases from V and 1 base from J, leaving 9 bases between. CDR3: CASSPPGTQNTEAFF. The CDR3 DNA is TGTGCCAGCTCACCACCGGGCACTCAGAACACTGAAGCTTTCTTT. Full variable domain (outside the CDR3, taken from reference TRBV18 and TRBJ1-1): NAGVMQNPRHLVRRRGQEARLRCSPMKGHSHVYWYRQLPEEGLKFMVYLQKENIIDESGMPKERFSAEFPKEGPSILRIQQVVRGDSAAYFCASSPPGTQNTEAFFGQGTRLTVV.

The V and J genes are TRBV5-4 and TRBJ2-5, with 8 bases that match TRBD2. CDR3 length: 14 amino acids. Germline values: CDR1 SGHNT, CDR2 YYREEE (reference sequence). Germline trimming cut 4 bases from V and 1 base from J; bases unmatched to any gene: 3. The CDR3 region is CASSIAGSQETQYF. Written as DNA, the CDR3 is TGTGCCAGCAGCATAGCGGGGAGCCAAGAGACCCAGTACTTC.

This chain joins TRBV19 and TRBJ1-1; D uncertain. Trimming pared 8 bases from V and 0 bases from J, leaving 4 bases between. CDR1 is LNHDA, CDR2 SQIVND, per germline (reference sequence). The CDR3 runs 11 residues. The CDR3 here is CASLMNTEAFF. The CDR3 DNA sequence: TGTGCCAGTTTAATGAACACTGAAGCTTTCTTT.